This TCR beta chain was sequenced for a study of T cell responses to AZD1222 COVID-19 vaccine. Notes on the study in general: The peak T cell response came first, and repertoires were sampled only after it.

Profiling relied on immunoSEQ multiplex PCR, and the TCRdb table lists in-frame clones only, not all of them. The profile shows about 150,000 clones, about 93% of them singletons. Worth noting for this clone: The antigen remains unidentified.

Second-dose schedules of about 4 or about 12 weeks were combined. Germline loops: CDR1 MGHDK, CDR2 SYGVNS. This CDR3 is built from 17 residues. With 3 bases removed from V and 3 bases from J, the gap between germline ends came to 20 bases. This chain joins TRBV25-1 and TRBJ1-1; D call uncertain. The TCR comes from an adult who received the AZD1222 COVID-19 vaccine. This sample comprised peripheral blood, obtained 28 days after the second AZD1222 dose. The CDR3 region has the DNA TGTGCCAGCAGTGACCACCGCGCGTCGACCCGGGACACTGAAGCTTTCTTT. It is translated as CASSDHRASTRDTEAFF.